Reported below is one T cell receptor delta chain. The sample comes from a study of gamma-delta T cells after stem cell transplantation. TCRdb reanalyzed the RT-PCR reads using CATT. The top ten clones hold around 29% of a sample with thousands of delta-chain clones, approximately 31% of them seen once. The CDR3 extends over 20 amino acids. In germline, CDR1 is TSWWSYY, CDR2 QGS. Trimming left V 3 bases short and J 0 bases short, with 26 bases between. The source of this sequence is a human donor. It is not recorded whose cells these are; they may come from a transplant donor. The chain has TRDV1 and TRDJ1; D is perhaps TRDD2 (7 bases). The sequenced material came from gamma-delta T cells. The CDR3 nucleotides are TGTGCTCTTGGGGACCGCTGGGGCCTTCTTCCTAGGGGATACACCGATAAACTCATCTTT. It specifies CALGDRWGLLPRGYTDKLIF.